These 14 T cell receptor beta chains were sequenced from one sample in a study of cytomegalovirus exposure and HLA in healthy donors. PCR amplification relied on 60 Vbeta primers (plus 13 Jbeta primers). Assay: immunoSEQ multiplex PCR; the TCRdb copy retains only in-frame clones and omits some. Seen here are some 52,000 clones, approximately 70% observed once, and the top ten hold about 3.2%. The sample comprised PBMCs. The origin of the receptors is a man younger than 35 in good health and CMV-seronegative.

The genes are TRBV4-3 and TRBJ1-2; 9 positions agree with TRBD1. This CDR3 region has 16 residues. V shed 1 base, J shed 5 bases, and the junction held 8 bases outside the gene matches. Per germline, CDR1 LGHNA and CDR2 YSLEER. The CDR3 protein is CASSQAPGQGIYGYTF. CDR3 DNA sequence: TGCGCCAGCAGCCAAGCTCCGGGACAGGGTATTTATGGCTACACCTTC.

The genes are TRBV29-1 and TRBJ1-1, with TRBD1 as a possible D gene (5 bases). This CDR3 contains 10 residues. V lost 3 bases, J lost 9 bases, and 8 bases lay in between. Looked up from germline, CDR1 is SQVTM and CDR2 is ANQGSEA. Here the CDR3 reads CSVDQGKAFF. The CDR3 DNA reads as TGCAGCGTTGACCAGGGTAAAGCTTTCTTT.

The chain uses TRBV6-5 and TRBJ1-2; 8 nucleotides match TRBD1. This CDR3 has 14 amino acids. Germline V gene sequence: CDR1 MNHEY, CDR2 SVGAGI. V dropped 6 bases and J dropped 7; count of bases not matched to a gene: 10. The CDR3 loop is CASSRGEQGVGYTF. The CDR3 DNA is TGTGCCAGCAGCAGAGGGGAACAGGGGGTTGGCTACACCTTC.

The genes are TRBV28 and TRBJ2-1; 7 bases agree with TRBD2. The CDR3 totals 17 residues. The V and J ends lost 3 bases and 0 bases, in that order; junction bases with no gene match: 8. Germline V gene sequence: CDR1 MDHEN, CDR2 SYDVKM. CDR3 in amino acids: CASSLQASGNSYNEQFF. For the CDR3, the DNA is TGTGCCAGCAGTTTGCAGGCTAGCGGTAACTCCTACAATGAGCAGTTCTTC. Full variable domain (missing parts from reference TRBV28 and TRBJ2-1): DVKVTQSSRYLVKRTGEKVFLECVQDMDHENMFWYRQDPGLGLRLIYFSYDVKMKEKGDIPEGYSVSREKKERFSLILESASTNQTSMYLCASSLQASGNSYNEQFFGPGTRLTVL.

This chain joins TRBV2 and TRBJ1-2; TRBD1 aligns across 10 bases. CDR1 and CDR2 (germline): SNHLY, FYNNEI. The CDR3 contains 14 residues. Unmatched junction bases numbered 5, after V lost 7 bases and J lost 3 bases. CDR3 loop: CASTPTGGDYGYTF. In nucleotides, the CDR3 is TGTGCCAGCACTCCGACAGGGGGCGACTATGGCTACACCTTC.

CDR3 loop: CASTTGPTNEKLFF. CDR3 bases: TGTGCCAGCACTACAGGGCCGACTAATGAAAAACTGTTTTTT. The chain combines TRBV7-9 with TRBJ1-4; maybe TRBD1 (6 bases). The germline V gene encodes CDR1 SEHNR and CDR2 FQNEAQ (reference sequence). The CDR3 runs 14 residues. V was shortened by 7 bases and J by 2 bases, with 11 bases between the two germline ends. Looking up the rest from reference TRBV7-9 and TRBJ1-4 gives the full variable domain: DTGVSQNPRHKITKRGQNVTFRCDPISEHNRLYWYRQTLGQGPEFLTYFQNEAQLEKSRLLSDRFSAERPKGSFSTLEIQRTEQGDSAMYLCASTTGPTNEKLFFGSGTQLSVL.

The chain recombines TRBV27 with TRBJ1-2, with 7 positions matching TRBD1. V shed 6 bases and J 7 bases; nucleotides not matched to a gene: 11. The CDR3 loop spans 14 amino acids. CDR1 is MNHEY and CDR2 is SMNVEV in the germline V gene (reference sequence). The CDR3 nucleotides are TGTGCCAGCAGCTCCTCGGCAGGGGGAGGTGGCTACACCTTC. Its protein product is CASSSSAGGGGYTF.

The chain recombines TRBV5-6 with TRBJ1-1; possible D gene TRBD1, 5 bases. Per germline, CDR1 SGHDT and CDR2 YYEEEE. The V gene lost 3 bases and the J gene lost 0 bases, with 15 bases spanning the gap. The CDR3 length is 16 residues. Written as DNA, the CDR3 is TGTGCCAGCAGCTCCTTAAGCGGGGGGGTGAACACTGAAGCTTTCTTT. This translates into CASSSLSGGVNTEAFF.

V and J are TRBV6-5 and TRBJ2-7; 9 positions agree with TRBD2. The CDR3 runs to 12 residues. Germline loops: CDR1 MNHEY, CDR2 SVGAGI. The V gene end was trimmed by 6 bases and the J gene end by 7 bases; junction bases not matched to a gene: 4. Written as DNA, the CDR3 is TGTGCCAGCAGGATGACTAGCGGAGAGCAGTACTTC. Its translation is CASRMTSGEQYF.

The chain carries TRBV30 and TRBJ2-3; D is undetermined. Germline V gene data show CDR1 as GTSNPN and CDR2 as SVGIG (reference sequence). Trimming stripped 7 bases from V and 0 bases from J, with 8 bases between. This CDR3 comprises 12 residues. CDR3 nucleotides: TGTGCCTCAGGTACTAGCACAGATACGCAGTATTTT. Protein: CASGTSTDTQYF.

The chain carries TRBV4-2 and TRBJ2-7; weak D call: TRBD2 (6 bases). Trimming shortened V by 1 base and J by 4 bases, and 14 bases separated the two germline ends. CDR3 length: 15 amino acids. Germline values: CDR1 LGHNA, CDR2 YNFKEQ. The CDR3 nucleotides read TGTGCCAGCAGCCAAGTAGGAGGGAGAGGTTACGAGCAGTACTTC. Residues: CASSQVGGRGYEQYF.

The V and J genes are TRBV10-3 and TRBJ2-1; D might be TRBD2 (6 bases). The germline gives CDR1 ENHRY, CDR2 SYGVKD. Trimming shortened V by 10 bases and J by 0 bases, and 13 bases separated the two germline ends. The CDR3 is 14 amino acids. CDR3: CASRLEGSYNEQFF. The CDR3 nucleotides are TGTGCCAGCAGACTAGAAGGCTCCTACAATGAGCAGTTCTTC.

The chain recombines TRBV6-5 with TRBJ2-5; no clear D gene. The V end was cut by 4 bases, the J end by 2 bases, with 11 bases between. There are 14 residues in the CDR3. Germline CDR1 is MNHEY and CDR2 is SVGAGI. The CDR3 nucleotides are TGTGCCAGCAGTTCCCACGACATACAAGAGACCCAGTACTTC. Protein product: CASSSHDIQETQYF.

CDR3: CASSPVQGPATNEKLFF. The DNA for the CDR3 is TGTGCCAGCAGCCCCGTACAGGGTCCCGCAACTAATGAAAAACTGTTTTTT. The chain links TRBV7-8 to TRBJ1-4; the D gene is possibly TRBD1 (6 bases). V was cut by 5 bases and J by 0 bases, with 16 bases left in between. The germline gives CDR1 SGHVS, CDR2 FQNEAQ. This CDR3 is 17 amino acids long.